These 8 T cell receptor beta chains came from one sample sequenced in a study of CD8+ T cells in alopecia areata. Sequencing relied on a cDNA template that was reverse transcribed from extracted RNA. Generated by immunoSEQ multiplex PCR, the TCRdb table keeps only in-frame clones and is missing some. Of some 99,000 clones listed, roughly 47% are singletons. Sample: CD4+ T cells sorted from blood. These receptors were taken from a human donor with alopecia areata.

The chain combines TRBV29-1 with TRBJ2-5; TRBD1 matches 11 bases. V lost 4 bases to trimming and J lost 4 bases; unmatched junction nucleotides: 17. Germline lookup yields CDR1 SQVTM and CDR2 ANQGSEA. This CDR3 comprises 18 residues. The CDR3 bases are TGCAGCGTTGCCCACCGGAGCGGACAGGGGGCGCGGGGAGAGACCCAGTACTTC. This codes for CSVAHRSGQGARGETQYF.

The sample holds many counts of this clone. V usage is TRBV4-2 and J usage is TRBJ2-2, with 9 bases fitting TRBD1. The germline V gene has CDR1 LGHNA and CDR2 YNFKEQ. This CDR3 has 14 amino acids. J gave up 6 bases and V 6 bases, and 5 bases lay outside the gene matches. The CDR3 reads CASRGTGKSGELFF. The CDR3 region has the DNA TGTGCCAGCAGAGGGACAGGGAAGTCCGGGGAGCTGTTTTTT.

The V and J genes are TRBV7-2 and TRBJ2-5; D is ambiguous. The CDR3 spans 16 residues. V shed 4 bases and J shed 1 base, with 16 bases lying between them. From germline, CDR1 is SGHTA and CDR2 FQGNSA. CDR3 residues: CASSSRPGPIQETQYF. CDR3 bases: TGTGCCAGCAGCTCCCGACCCGGACCAATCCAAGAGACCCAGTACTTC.

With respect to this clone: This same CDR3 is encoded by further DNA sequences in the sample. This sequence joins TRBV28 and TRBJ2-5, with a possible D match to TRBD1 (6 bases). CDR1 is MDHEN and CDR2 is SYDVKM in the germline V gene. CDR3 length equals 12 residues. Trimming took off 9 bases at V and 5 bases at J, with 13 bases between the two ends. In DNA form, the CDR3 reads TGTGCCAGTTCATCAGGGGTTGAGACCCAGTACTTC. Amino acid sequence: CASSSGVETQYF.

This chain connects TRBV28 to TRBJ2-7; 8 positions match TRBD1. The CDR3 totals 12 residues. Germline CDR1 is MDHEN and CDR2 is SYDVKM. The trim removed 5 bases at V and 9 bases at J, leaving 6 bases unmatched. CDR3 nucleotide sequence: TGTGCCAGCAGTCTCCACGGACAGGGGCAGTACTTC. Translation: CASSLHGQGQYF.

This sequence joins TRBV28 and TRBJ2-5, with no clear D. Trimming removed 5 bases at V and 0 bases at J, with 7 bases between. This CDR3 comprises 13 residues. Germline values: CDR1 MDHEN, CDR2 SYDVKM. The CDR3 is CASSEPYQETQYF. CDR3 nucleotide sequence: TGTGCCAGCAGTGAACCGTACCAAGAGACCCAGTACTTC.

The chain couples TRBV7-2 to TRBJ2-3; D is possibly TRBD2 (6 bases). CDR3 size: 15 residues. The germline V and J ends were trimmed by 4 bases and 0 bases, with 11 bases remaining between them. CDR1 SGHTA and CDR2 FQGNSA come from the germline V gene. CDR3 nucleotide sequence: TGTGCCAGCAGCTCGGACTATCTGAGCACAGATACGCAGTATTTT. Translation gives CASSSDYLSTDTQYF. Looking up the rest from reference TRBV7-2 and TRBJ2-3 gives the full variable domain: GAGVSQSPSNKVTEKGKDVELRCDPISGHTALYWYRQSLGQGLEFLIYFQGNSAPDKSGLPSDRFSAERTGGSVSTLTIQRTQQEDSAVYLCASSSDYLSTDTQYFGPGTRLTVL.

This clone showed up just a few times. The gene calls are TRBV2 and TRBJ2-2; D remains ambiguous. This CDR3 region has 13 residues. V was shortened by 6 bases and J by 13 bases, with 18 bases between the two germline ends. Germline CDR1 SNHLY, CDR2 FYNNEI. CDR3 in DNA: TGTGCCAGCAGAACTACCGGGTCTACGGGGCTGTTTTTT. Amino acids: CASRTTGSTGLFF.